These 4 T cell receptor beta chains were all obtained from the same sample, sequenced in a study of tumor-infiltrating lymphocytes in oesophageal squamous cell carcinoma. One entry per CDR3 protein, called by TCRdb with MiXCR from the PCR reads. The data hold around 18,000 distinct CDR3 sequences, with less than 50% observed a single time. The sequenced sample consisted of esophageal tumor tissue. The receptors come from a male donor with esophageal squamous cell carcinoma.

The V and J genes are TRBV7-3 and TRBJ1-2, with 9 bases lining up with TRBD1. CDR1 is SGHTA, CDR2 FQGTGA, per germline. V trimming: 6 bases; J trimming: 7 bases; junction bases outside the gene matches: 3. The length of the CDR3 is 12 residues. The CDR3 sequence: CASRGTGSGYTF. CDR3 sequence (DNA): TGTGCCAGCAGGGGGACAGGGTCTGGCTACACCTTC.

This chain links TRBV28 with TRBJ2-5; 8 bases are shared with TRBD2. This CDR3 region has 15 residues. V gave up 0 bases and J gave up 5 bases; unmatched junction bases: 5. CDR1 is MDHEN and CDR2 is SYDVKM in the germline V gene. The CDR3 DNA sequence: TGTGCCAGCAGTTTATGGGCGGGAGGATCGGAGACCCAGTACTTC. Translation gives CASSLWAGGSETQYF. Using reference TRBV28 and TRBJ2-5 for the parts outside the CDR3, the full variable domain is DVKVTQSSRYLVKRTGEKVFLECVQDMDHENMFWYRQDPGLGLRLIYFSYDVKMKEKGDIPEGYSVSREKKERFSLILESASTNQTSMYLCASSLWAGGSETQYFGPGTRLLVL.

This clonotype was recorded only once. The chain links TRBV20-1 to TRBJ1-1, with 9 bases identical to TRBD2. The J call may be incorrect, as the DNA end agrees better with TRBJ2-1. Germline CDR1 is DFQATT and CDR2 is SNEGSKA (reference sequence). The CDR3 is 14 amino acids. The DNA for the CDR3 is TGCAGTGCTATTCCTGGGACTAGCATCAATGAGCAGTTCTTC. It translates to CSAIPGTSINEQFF.

This clonotype is a singleton in its sample. In this CDR3 the conserved last residue, phenylalanine or tryptophan, is missing, so a read error is likely. The limits of the CDR3 on the DNA are not certain, so only TCRdb's listed CDR3 is given. The chain has TRBV7-3 and TRBJ2-6; no DNA check was done on the table's D call, TRBD1. The CDR3 is 14 residues long, counting both termini. Germline V lookup: CDR1 SGHTA, CDR2 FQGTGA. The CDR3 region is CASSASRGEQFFGA.